Below are 23 T cell receptor beta chains sequenced from a single sample in a study of OX40 agonist ivuxolimab in advanced cancers. The repertoire was sequenced with immunoSEQ multiplex PCR; TCRdb's copy has only in-frame clones and lacks some. This table has some 23,000 clones, approximately 90% appearing once. The sample here was CD4+ or CD8+ T cells sorted from blood, taken in a trial of the OX40 agonist ivuxolimab. Receptors were obtained from an adult with an advanced solid tumor such as melanoma, head and neck, liver or kidney cancer.

The V call is TRBV7-3, the J call TRBJ1-2; unclear D gene. The CDR3 length is 13 residues. The germline gives CDR1 SGHTA, CDR2 FQGTGA. V was pared by 5 bases and J by 4 bases, with 11 bases between. The CDR3 loop reads CASSPGRFYGYTF. The CDR3 region has the DNA TGTGCCAGCAGCCCGGGGAGGTTCTATGGCTACACCTTC. Filled out from reference TRBV7-3 and TRBJ1-2, the complete variable domain reads GAGVSQTPSNKVTEKGKYVELRCDPISGHTALYWYRQSLGQGPEFLIYFQGTGAADDSGLPNDRFFAVRPEGSVSTLKIQRTERGDSAVYLCASSPGRFYGYTFGSGTRLTVV.

The rearrangement uses TRBV10-3 and TRBJ1-4, with 7 bases identical to TRBD1. This CDR3 is 15 amino acids long. CDR1 ENHRY and CDR2 SYGVKD come from the germline V gene. V dropped 0 bases and J dropped 7; count of bases not matched to a gene: 5. As DNA, the CDR3 is TGTGCCATCAGTGAGTCTAGGGGGCCGGGTGAAAAACTGTTTTTT. Its protein is CAISESRGPGEKLFF.

This chain links TRBV7-2 with TRBJ2-3; no firm D call. V lost 6 bases and J 6 bases, leaving 10 bases between the germline ends. CDR1 and CDR2 from the germline V gene are SGHTA and FQGNSA. The CDR3 extends over 12 amino acids. The CDR3 reads CASRSTLDTQYF. Written as DNA, the CDR3 is TGTGCCAGCAGGTCCACATTGGATACGCAGTATTTT.

About this clone itself: The germline gene is not matched at one end of the junction; a read error may be the cause. The chain employs TRBV7-7 and TRBJ2-5, with D possibly matching TRBD2 (5 bases). Germline lookup yields CDR1 SSHAT and CDR2 FNYEAQ (reference sequence). The CDR3 length is 14 residues. CDR3 nucleotides: TGTGCTAGCAGCTTAGAGCCTAGCTACGAGACCCAGTACTTC. Amino acid sequence: CASSLEPSYETQYF.

The chain links TRBV9 to TRBJ2-3, with 10 positions matching TRBD2. Germline CDR1 is SGDLS and CDR2 is YYNGEE. The CDR3 has 14 amino acids. With 3 bases clipped from V and 6 bases from J, the junction kept 4 bases outside the gene matches. The CDR3 nucleotides are TGTGCCAGCAGCGCGGCTAGCGGGGGTGATACGCAGTATTTT. Its translation is CASSAASGGDTQYF. The whole variable domain, filled in from reference TRBV9 and TRBJ2-3, reads DSGVTQTPKHLITATGQRVTLRCSPRSGDLSVYWYQQSLDQGLQFLIQYYNGEERAKGNILERFSAQQFPDLHSELNLSSLELGDSALYFCASSAASGGDTQYFGPGTRLTVL.

The chain combines TRBV30 with TRBJ2-5; possibly TRBD1 or TRBD2 for D (6 bases each). The CDR3 runs to 19 residues. V lost 0 bases and J 0 bases, leaving 23 bases between the germline ends. Per germline, CDR1 GTSNPN and CDR2 SVGIG (reference sequence). CDR3 sequence: CAWSVLGGGGFGYQETQYF. The CDR3 nucleotides read TGTGCCTGGAGTGTACTTGGAGGGGGAGGTTTTGGGTACCAAGAGACCCAGTACTTC. Supplemented by reference TRBV30 and TRBJ2-5, the full variable domain reads SQTIHQWPATLVQPVGSPLSLECTVEGTSNPNLYWYRQAAGRGLQLLFYSVGIGQISSEVPQNLSASRPQDRQFILSSKKLLLSDSGFYLCAWSVLGGGGFGYQETQYFGPGTRLLVL.

The chain uses TRBV2 and TRBJ1-2; D not resolved. V lost 7 bases and J 8 bases, leaving 14 bases between the germline ends. Germline loops: CDR1 SNHLY, CDR2 FYNNEI. This CDR3 region has 12 residues. Written as DNA, the CDR3 is TGTGCCAGCACCCTTAGGGATGAGGGCTACACCTTC. Amino acid sequence: CASTLRDEGYTF.

This sequence joins TRBV19 and TRBJ2-3; no clear D gene. V lost 1 base and J 3 bases, leaving 11 bases between the germline ends. Germline lookup yields CDR1 LNHDA and CDR2 SQIVND (reference sequence). CDR3 size: 15 residues. In DNA, the CDR3 is TGTGCCAGTAGTATAGGGGCACTGGGAACAGATACGCAGTATTTT. Translation: CASSIGALGTDTQYF.

The J gene is TRBJ2-2, the V gene TRBV10-3; the match to TRBD1 covers 9 bases. Per germline, CDR1 ENHRY and CDR2 SYGVKD. This CDR3 spans 13 amino acids. V gave up 9 bases and J gave up 6 bases; unmatched junction bases: 5. The CDR3 sequence: CAILGQGPGELFF. CDR3 bases: TGTGCCATACTGGGACAGGGTCCCGGGGAGCTGTTTTTT.

The chain is built from TRBV10-3 and TRBJ2-1; maybe TRBD2 (6 bases). The CDR3 covers 14 residues. Germline V gene lookup returns CDR1 ENHRY and CDR2 SYGVKD. Trimming pared 0 bases from V and 7 bases from J, leaving 10 bases between. DNA for the CDR3: TGTGCCATCAGTGAGTCGAAGGGGAGGAATGAGCAGTTCTTC. Encoded protein: CAISESKGRNEQFF.

CDR3: CASSSDRLSNYNEQFF. Here the CDR3 DNA reads TGTGCCAGCAGCTCAGATCGACTTTCAAATTACAATGAGCAGTTCTTC. The genes are TRBV14 and TRBJ2-1; D is unresolved. Germline V lookup: CDR1 SGHDN, CDR2 FVKESK. The CDR3 is 16 residues long. V lost 5 bases and J lost 4, with 18 bases in between.

V gene TRBV18 combines with J gene TRBJ2-7; TRBD1 matches 7 bases. Germline CDR1 and CDR2: KGHSH and LQKENI. Unmatched junction bases numbered 10, after V lost 3 bases and J lost 5 bases. The CDR3 sequence is 15 residues long. DNA of the CDR3: TGTGCCAGCTCACCCCTACGGACGCAGGGGGACGAGCAGTACTTC. Encoded protein: CASSPLRTQGDEQYF.

The chain links TRBV6-1 to TRBJ1-3, with D tentatively TRBD1 (6 bases). The CDR3 runs to 15 residues. V lost 3 bases and J 0 bases, leaving 9 bases between the germline ends. CDR1 and CDR2 (germline): MNHNS, SASEGT. In DNA, the CDR3 is TGTGCCAGCAGTGACAGGGGCTTCTCTGGAAACACCATATATTTT. Its protein is CASSDRGFSGNTIYF.

The chain has TRBV5-4 and TRBJ1-2, with 7 bases aligning to TRBD1. Unmatched junction bases numbered 7, after V lost 2 bases and J lost 3 bases. Per the germline V gene, CDR1 is SGHNT and CDR2 is YYREEE (reference sequence). The CDR3 spans 15 residues. The CDR3 spells CASSLRQGGDYGYTF. The CDR3 coding sequence is TGTGCCAGCAGCTTACGTCAGGGGGGGGACTATGGCTACACCTTC.

This clone appeared once. The chain recombines TRBV6-5 with TRBJ2-5; 7 nucleotides align to TRBD1. The CDR3 extends over 15 amino acids. V was clipped by 8 bases and J by 1 base; unmatched bases: 10. Per germline, CDR1 MNHEY and CDR2 SVGAGI. The CDR3 coding sequence is TGTGCCAGCCTTGGGTGGGGACAGCTCCAAGAGACCCAGTACTTC. Translation gives CASLGWGQLQETQYF.

This clone was recorded once. For the CDR3, the DNA is TGTGCCAGCTCACCACCAACAGGGACAGACTATGGCTACACCTTC. This translates into CASSPPTGTDYGYTF. J is TRBJ1-2 and V is TRBV18; TRBD1 matches 7 bases. Trimming cost V 0 bases and J 3 bases; bases outside gene matches: 4. This CDR3 has 15 amino acids. Looked up from germline, CDR1 is KGHSH and CDR2 is LQKENI.

V and J are TRBV7-9 and TRBJ2-1, with D possibly TRBD1 on 7 matching bases. Trimming left V 10 bases short and J 5 bases short, with 12 bases between. Germline assignment: CDR1 SEHNR and CDR2 FQNEAQ (reference sequence). This CDR3 has 12 residues. The CDR3 DNA is TGTGCCACCGGAGGGACAGACAATGAGCAGTTCTTC. Residues: CATGGTDNEQFF.

The chain has TRBV5-4 and TRBJ2-1, with TRBD2 matching over 13 bases. CDR3 length equals 17 residues. Trimming cost V 4 bases and J 1 base; bases outside gene matches: 5. Per germline, CDR1 SGHNT and CDR2 YYREEE (reference sequence). Here the CDR3 reads CASSPGLAGVSYNEQFF. The CDR3 region has the DNA TGTGCCAGCAGCCCTGGACTAGCGGGAGTGTCCTACAATGAGCAGTTCTTC.

This sequence joins TRBV28 and TRBJ1-1; 7 bases map to TRBD1. J was trimmed by 5 bases and V by 2 bases; bases with no gene match: 5. Germline loops: CDR1 MDHEN, CDR2 SYDVKM. This CDR3 comprises 14 residues. The CDR3 region is CASSLTGVTTEAFF. The DNA for the CDR3 is TGTGCCAGCAGTTTAACAGGGGTGACGACTGAAGCTTTCTTT.

The chain recombines TRBV10-3 with TRBJ2-1, with 11 bases fitting TRBD1. With 4 bases clipped from V and 7 bases from J, the junction kept 3 bases outside the gene matches. In germline, CDR1 is ENHRY, CDR2 SYGVKD. The CDR3 contains 14 residues. The CDR3 sequence is CAISGGQGDNEQFF. The CDR3 DNA is TGTGCCATCAGTGGGGGACAGGGGGATAATGAGCAGTTCTTC.

The V and J genes are TRBV5-6 and TRBJ2-7; the match to TRBD1 covers 7 bases. This CDR3 comprises 15 residues. Germline CDR1 SGHDT, CDR2 YYEEEE. Trimming took 4 bases from V and 0 from J; bases not matched to a gene: 7. The CDR3 nucleotides read TGTGCCAGCAGCCCCTGGACAGGAACCTCCTACGAGCAGTACTTC. Translated: CASSPWTGTSYEQYF.

The table lists this clone with a count of one. The identical CDR3 is also encoded by other nucleotide sequences in the sample. The chain uses TRBV4-3 and TRBJ2-5; the D gene is possibly TRBD1 (5 bases). The ends were cut back, 0 bases at V and 3 bases at J, with 5 bases in the middle. Germline CDR1 LGHNA, CDR2 YSLEER. This CDR3 comprises 13 residues. The CDR3 coding sequence is TGCGCCAGCAGCCAAGACAGGGAAGAGACCCAGTACTTC. Amino acids: CASSQDREETQYF.

The V and J genes are TRBV20-1 and TRBJ2-1; no clear D. Germline V lookup: CDR1 DFQATT, CDR2 SNEGSKA (reference sequence). With 6 bases removed from V and 7 bases from J, the gap between germline ends came to 7 bases. The CDR3 has 10 residues. The DNA of the CDR3 is TGCAGTGCAGTCGGGAATGAGCAGTTCTTC. Protein sequence: CSAVGNEQFF.